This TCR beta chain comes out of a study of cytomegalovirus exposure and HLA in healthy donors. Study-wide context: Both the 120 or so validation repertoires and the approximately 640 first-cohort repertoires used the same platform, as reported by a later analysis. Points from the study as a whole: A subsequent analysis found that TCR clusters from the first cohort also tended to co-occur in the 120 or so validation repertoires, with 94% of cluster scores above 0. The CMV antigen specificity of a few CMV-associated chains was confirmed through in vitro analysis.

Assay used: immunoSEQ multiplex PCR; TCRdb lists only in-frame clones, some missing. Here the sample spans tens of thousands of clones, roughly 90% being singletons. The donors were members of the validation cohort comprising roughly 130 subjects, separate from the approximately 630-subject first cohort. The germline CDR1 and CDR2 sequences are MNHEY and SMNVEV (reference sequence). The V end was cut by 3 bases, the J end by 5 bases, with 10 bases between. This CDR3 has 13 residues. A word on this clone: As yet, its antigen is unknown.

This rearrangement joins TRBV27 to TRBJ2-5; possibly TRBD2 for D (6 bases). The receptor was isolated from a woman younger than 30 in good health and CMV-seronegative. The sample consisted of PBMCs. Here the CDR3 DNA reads TGTGCCAGCAGTTTTGGAGGGTACGAGACCCAGTACTTC. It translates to CASSFGGYETQYF.